This TCR beta chain was found in a study of cytotoxic CD8 clonotypes in ibrutinib-treated CLL. On the study more broadly: After median about 5.5 years, roughly 15 stayed in remission, about 12 progressed; responses roughly 24 partial, 2 complete.

The CDR3 extends over 14 amino acids. Looked up from germline, CDR1 is MNHEY and CDR2 is SVGAGI. V was shortened by 0 bases and J by 10 bases, with 12 bases between the two germline ends. The intended depth for sequencing was 1 in 200,000 to 1 in 1 million T cells. TCRdb's table, derived via immunoSEQ multiplex PCR, lists solely in-frame clones and lacks some. The sample contains roughly 180,000 clones, over 60% of which appear only once. Sequencing used PBMCs, obtained after 24 months of ibrutinib treatment. This chain joins TRBV6-5 and TRBJ1-4; unclear D gene. The clonotype comes from a human donor with chronic lymphocytic leukemia. CDR3: CASSYSNVGRKLFF. CDR3 in DNA: TGTGCCAGCAGTTACTCGAACGTGGGTAGAAAACTGTTTTTT.